The entry below gives a single TCR beta chain sequence along with its context. Produced via immunoSEQ multiplex PCR; TCRdb's table is partial and in-frame only. The table includes a few hundred thousand clones, approximately 92% detected once. The data originate from a study of Ad26.COV2.S vaccination and SARS-CoV-2 variants. As for the study in general: The vaccine Ad26.COV2.S was put into the muscle once, or twice with 56 days between.

The treatment here: 15 to 20 received Ad26.COV2.S at low or high dose, single or two shots; about 5 received placebo; per-sample allocation not given. The study sampled participants on day 63 after the first vaccine or placebo injection. Immunization relied on an Ad26 vector, which expressed Wuhan-strain SARS-CoV-2 spike. Germline lookup yields CDR1 SGHKS and CDR2 YYEKEE (reference sequence). The V end was cut by 4 bases, the J end by 6 bases, with 19 bases between. The CDR3 has 16 residues. Specimen: peripheral blood, collected in a trial of Ad26.COV2.S vaccine versus placebo. The rearrangement uses TRBV5-5 and TRBJ2-2, with D possibly matching TRBD1 (6 bases). This TCR derives from a person between 18 and 59 years old who received the Ad26.COV2.S COVID-19 vaccine or a placebo. The CDR3 region is CASSLGQTAGSGELFF. The CDR3 DNA reads as TGTGCCAGCAGCCTTGGACAGACGGCCGGGTCCGGGGAGCTGTTTTTT.